The clone carrying this TCR delta chain was detected a few times. This DNA translates differently at residue 11 from the TCRdb protein, which is that of a much larger clone; a read error is likely, and the protein shown is the DNA's own translation. This CDR3 region has 18 residues. Germline V lookup: CDR1 GEAIGNYY, CDR2 EKD. The V gene end was trimmed by 0 bases and the J gene end by 3 bases; junction bases not matched to a gene: 15. TCRdb re-called clones from the multiplex PCR reads using CATT. The sample has over 90,000 delta-chain clones, approximately 0.92% seen once. This sample was taken from a study of γδ T cells in repeated Plasmodium falciparum infection. Bulk repertoires came from Vgamma9/Vdelta2+ or Vdelta2-negative gammadelta T cells flow-sorted from PBMC.

The sequence derives from a pool of human donors (malaria-infected and uninfected, not separated). Input material: gamma-delta T cells from blood. The J gene is TRDJ1, the V gene TRDV2, with 7 bases that match TRDD3. TCRdb supplies no J gene; here it was assigned by aligning the nucleotide sequence to germline. The CDR3 DNA reads as TGTGCCTGTGACACCGTGGGTACCTGGGGGGAAGGGGCCGATAAACTCATCTTT. Residues: CACDTVGTWGEGADKLIF.